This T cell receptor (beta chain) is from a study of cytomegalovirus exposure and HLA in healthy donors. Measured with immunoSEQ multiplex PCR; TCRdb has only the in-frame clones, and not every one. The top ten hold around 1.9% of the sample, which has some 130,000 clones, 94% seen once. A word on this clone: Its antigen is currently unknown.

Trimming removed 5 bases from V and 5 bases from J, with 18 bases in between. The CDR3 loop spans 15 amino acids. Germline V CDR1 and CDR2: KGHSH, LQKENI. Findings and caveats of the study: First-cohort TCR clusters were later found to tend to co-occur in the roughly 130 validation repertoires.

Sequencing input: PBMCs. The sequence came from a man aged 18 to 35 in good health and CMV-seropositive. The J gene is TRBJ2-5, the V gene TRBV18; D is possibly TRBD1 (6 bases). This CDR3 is CASSYSTGRVETQYF. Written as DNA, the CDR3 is TGTGCCAGCTCATACTCAACAGGGCGAGTGGAGACCCAGTACTTC.